The 8 T cell receptor beta chains below come from one sample, sequenced in a study of T-cell reconstitution after alpha-beta-depleted transplantation in children. Unique molecular identifiers featured in how the TCRbeta library was prepared. TCRdb recomputed calls from the PCR reads with MiXCR, one row per CDR3 protein. In the table there are 150,000 to 200,000 distinct CDR3 sequences, 13% to 15% of which are singletons. The sequences come from PBMCs from the stem cell graft donor, collected from the stem cell graft. Receptor source: a human donor who donated a stem cell graft to a child with acute lymphoblastic leukemia.

This clonotype was recorded many times. The chain couples TRBV12-3 or TRBV12-4 to TRBJ2-1; D remains unclear. Deletions cut 4 bases from V and 0 bases from J, with 16 bases between. The CDR3 has 17 residues. CDR3 sequence (DNA): TGTGCCAGCAGTTGGTGGCTCCCCAGGAGCTCCTACAATGAGCAGTTCTTC. Its translation is CASSWWLPRSSYNEQFF.

This clonotype was observed at least ten times. V is TRBV5-8 and J is TRBJ1-1; no firm D call. Germline V gene sequence: CDR1 SGHTS, CDR2 YDEGEE. The V end lost 0 bases, the J end lost 4 bases, and 16 bases lay between the germline ends. The CDR3 has 16 residues. CDR3: CASSLGTSLRGTEAFF. Written as DNA, the CDR3 is TGTGCCAGCAGCTTGGGTACCTCCCTGCGCGGCACTGAAGCTTTCTTT.

This chain connects TRBV7-8 to TRBJ2-3, with a weak D call TRBD2 (6 bases). CDR1 and CDR2 (germline): SGHVS, FQNEAQ. Trimming cost V 8 bases and J 3 bases, with 18 bases left between them. The CDR3 extends over 15 amino acids. CDR3 in amino acids: CASGRTSWNTDTQYF. In nucleotides, the CDR3 is TGTGCCAGCGGCCGAACTAGCTGGAATACAGATACGCAGTATTTT.

This clonotype turned up a few times. An end of the junction differs from the germline gene, which may be a read error. The chain employs TRBV5-1 and TRBJ2-5; weak D call: TRBD2 (5 bases). CDR1 is SGHRS and CDR2 is YFSETQ in the germline V gene. The CDR3 extends over 14 amino acids. DNA for the CDR3: TGTGCCAGCAGCTTGGGAGCTACTCAAGAGACCCAGTACTTC. This gives the protein CASSLGATQETQYF.

In this sample, this clonotype turned up a few times. The genes are TRBV11-2 and TRBJ2-3; 7 bases match TRBD2. With 1 base clipped from V and 0 bases from J, the junction kept 4 bases outside the gene matches. The germline V gene encodes CDR1 SGHAT and CDR2 FQNNGV. The CDR3 runs to 16 residues. The DNA for the CDR3 is TGTGCCAGCAGCTTAGTAGGTAGCGGGAGCACAGATACGCAGTATTTT. Its protein is CASSLVGSGSTDTQYF.

At least ten counts were recorded for this clonotype. This chain connects TRBV4-1 to TRBJ2-1; 11 bases align to TRBD2. Germline trimming cut 0 bases from V and 3 bases from J; bases unmatched to any gene: 1. The CDR3 runs to 16 residues. Germline CDR1 is MGHRA and CDR2 is YSYEKL. The CDR3 nucleotides are TGCGCCAGCAGCCAAGAACTAGCGGGAGACTACAATGAGCAGTTCTTC. It translates to CASSQELAGDYNEQFF.

This clonotype was picked up many times. The chain recombines TRBV21-1 with TRBJ1-4; TRBD1, the D gene given by the table, was not confirmed from the DNA. TRBV21-1 is marked as a pseudogene. The CDR3 contains 16 residues. CDR3 amino acids: CASSNQLGGSNEKLFF. CDR3 coding DNA: TGTGCCAGCAGCAATCAATTAGGGGGCTCTAATGAAAAACTGTTTTTT.

This clonotype was seen at least ten times. The J gene is TRBJ1-2, the V gene TRBV7-8; the D is unclear. The CDR3 loop spans 16 amino acids. Germline CDR1 is SGHVS and CDR2 is FQNEAQ. The ends were cut back, 0 bases at V and 2 bases at J, with 13 bases in the middle. The CDR3 sequence is CASSLANWRGNYGYTF. The CDR3 bases are TGTGCCAGCAGCTTAGCCAATTGGCGTGGGAACTATGGCTACACCTTC. Full variable domain (remainder filled in from reference TRBV7-8 and TRBJ1-2): GAGVSQSPRYKVAKRGQDVALRCDPISGHVSLFWYQQALGQGPEFLTYFQNEAQLDKSGLPSDRFFAERPEGSVSTLKIQRTQQEDSAVYLCASSLANWRGNYGYTFGSGTRLTVV.